These 24 T cell receptor beta chains were sequenced from one sample in a study of beta chain features in type 1 diabetes. Regarding the study as a whole: TCRB CDR3 length was moderately but significantly reduced in all four CD4+ subsets of Type 1 diabetes patients.

No antigen is known for these receptors. cDNA synthesis used the whole RNA isolate, giving expressed TCRB sequences. Sequencing used immunoSEQ multiplex PCR; TCRdb keeps in-frame clones, though not all of them. This sample has about 390,000 clones, with around 10% found just once. Specimen: central memory CD4+ T cells from blood. These receptors were taken from a man aged 30-40 years with type 1 diabetes.

This clone was picked up a small number of times. The rearrangement joins TRBV7-8 to TRBJ2-6; 7 bases match TRBD1. CDR1 SGHVS and CDR2 FQNEAQ come from the germline V gene. CDR3 length equals 17 residues. With V trimmed by 6 bases and J by 2 bases, 10 bases remained unmatched. CDR3 nucleotides: TGTGCCAGCAGTCCACCGGGACAGTTACCTGGGGCCAACGTCCTGACTTTC. Protein sequence: CASSPPGQLPGANVLTF.

The J gene is TRBJ2-3, the V gene TRBV6-5, with D perhaps matching TRBD1 (5 bases). Germline V gene lookup returns CDR1 MNHEY and CDR2 SVGAGI. V lost 6 bases to trimming and J lost 5 bases, with 15 bases between them. There are 14 residues in the CDR3. In DNA form, the CDR3 reads TGTGCCAGCAGGCGACAGTTACCAAGAGATACGCAGTATTTT. Protein product: CASRRQLPRDTQYF.

This clone has a handful of counts. The rearrangement uses TRBV19 and TRBJ1-2; TRBD1 might be the D (6 bases). The germline V and J ends were trimmed by 10 bases and 4 bases, with 10 bases remaining between them. Per the germline V gene, CDR1 is LNHDA and CDR2 is SQIVND (reference sequence). This CDR3 contains 11 residues. The CDR3: CAMGGVYGYTF. The CDR3 nucleotides read TGTGCCATGGGGGGCGTCTATGGCTACACCTTC.

This clone was seen a few times. The gene calls are TRBV19 and TRBJ2-7; 7 positions agree with TRBD1. Trimming took 6 bases from V and 3 from J; bases not matched to a gene: 2. From germline, CDR1 is LNHDA and CDR2 SQIVND (reference sequence). This CDR3 comprises 12 residues. CDR3 coding DNA: TGTGCCAGTAGCCGACAGGGCTACGAGCAGTACTTC. As protein: CASSRQGYEQYF.

The V and J genes are TRBV27 and TRBJ2-4; 8 bases fit TRBD2. The V gene end was trimmed by 5 bases and the J gene end by 0 bases; junction bases not matched to a gene: 12. The CDR3 totals 18 residues. Germline CDR1 reads MNHEY; CDR2 reads SMNVEV (reference sequence). CDR3 loop: CASSPRGVAGLAKNIQYF. In DNA, the CDR3 is TGTGCCAGCAGTCCTCGGGGAGTAGCGGGGCTAGCCAAAAACATTCAGTACTTC.

This rearrangement joins TRBV5-1 to TRBJ2-7; D call uncertain. The germline V gene has CDR1 SGHRS and CDR2 YFSETQ. The V end was cut by 2 bases, the J end by 6 bases, with 6 bases between. The CDR3 runs to 11 residues. The CDR3 spells CASSFLAEQYF. CDR3 DNA: TGCGCCAGCAGCTTCTTAGCCGAGCAGTACTTC.

This clone was detected ten times or more. CDR3 DNA: TGCGCCAGCAGCCGCCGCACGGGAAGTTATGGGGCCAACGTCCTGACTTTC. Amino acid sequence: CASSRRTGSYGANVLTF. The genes are TRBV4-1 and TRBJ2-6, with D maybe TRBD2 (5 bases). V lost 4 bases and J lost 3, with 16 bases in between. This CDR3 spans 17 amino acids. Germline values: CDR1 MGHRA, CDR2 YSYEKL.

Remarks on this clone: Other DNA variants within this sample encode the same CDR3. This rearrangement joins TRBV6-5 to TRBJ2-1; D is possibly TRBD1 or TRBD2 (6 bases each). The CDR3 totals 14 residues. V dropped 6 bases and J dropped 3 bases, with 12 bases sitting between them. In germline, CDR1 is MNHEY, CDR2 SVGAGI. For the CDR3, the DNA is TGTGCCAGCAGATTAGCGGACAGCTACAATGAGCAGTTCTTC. It specifies CASRLADSYNEQFF.

The CDR3 reads CSVPNQGIPNYGYTF. The CDR3 DNA reads TGCAGCGTTCCCAATCAGGGGATCCCAAACTATGGCTACACCTTC. The chain combines TRBV29-1 with TRBJ1-2; possibly TRBD1 for D (6 bases). The CDR3 is made up of 15 amino acids. The germline V and J ends were trimmed by 5 bases and 2 bases, with 18 bases remaining between them. Per the germline V gene, CDR1 is SQVTM and CDR2 is ANQGSEA.

This clone was seen more than once but under ten times. This chain joins TRBV6-5 and TRBJ2-7; D is possibly TRBD1 or TRBD2 (5 bases each). The CDR3 has 14 amino acids. Trimming pared 10 bases from V and 2 bases from J, leaving 18 bases between. Germline V gene sequence: CDR1 MNHEY, CDR2 SVGAGI. The CDR3 loop is CAISTGTVTYEQYF. The CDR3 coding sequence is TGTGCCATCAGCACCGGGACGGTGACCTACGAGCAGTACTTC.

The chain combines TRBV4-3 with TRBJ2-1; TRBD1 matches at 8 bases. The CDR3 consists of 17 residues. Germline V lookup: CDR1 LGHNA, CDR2 YSLEER. The V gene end was trimmed by 4 bases and the J gene end by 2 bases; junction bases not matched to a gene: 10. CDR3 DNA sequence: TGCGCCAGCAGCCGGTTAGACGGGACAGGACCCTACAATGAGCAGTTCTTC. It yields the protein CASSRLDGTGPYNEQFF.

This clone was found a few times. The V call is TRBV9, the J call TRBJ2-7; D is perhaps TRBD1 or TRBD2 (5 bases each). Germline assignment: CDR1 SGDLS and CDR2 YYNGEE. Trimming shortened V by 0 bases and J by 5 bases, and 18 bases separated the two germline ends. CDR3 length equals 16 residues. The CDR3 protein is CASSVGGSRTMNEQYF. The CDR3 coding sequence is TGTGCCAGCAGCGTAGGGGGGAGTAGGACGATGAACGAGCAGTACTTC.

This chain links TRBV5-1 with TRBJ1-6, with D maybe TRBD1 (6 bases). The CDR3 spans 13 residues. Germline V gene sequence: CDR1 SGHRS, CDR2 YFSETQ. V was pared by 4 bases and J by 9 bases, with 11 bases between. The CDR3 loop is CASSQGRGSPLHF. The CDR3 bases are TGCGCCAGCAGCCAGGGGAGAGGTTCACCCCTCCACTTT. The variable domain in full, with the rest retrieved from reference TRBV5-1 and TRBJ1-6, is KAGVTQTPRYLIKTRGQQVTLSCSPISGHRSVSWYQQTPGQGLQFLFEYFSETQRNKGNFPGRFSGRQFSNSRSEMNVSTLELGDSALYLCASSQGRGSPLHFGNGTRLTVT.

This clone has a handful of counts. The J gene is TRBJ2-3, the V gene TRBV27; D might be TRBD2 (5 bases). V was cut by 2 bases and J by 6 bases, with 12 bases left in between. The germline V gene encodes CDR1 MNHEY and CDR2 SMNVEV (reference sequence). The CDR3 sequence is 14 residues long. The CDR3 DNA reads as TGTGCCAGCAGTTTAAGGGCTAGCCCTGATACGCAGTATTTT. It translates to CASSLRASPDTQYF.

The chain couples TRBV11-2 to TRBJ2-2, with D unclear. CDR1 and CDR2 from the germline V gene are SGHAT and FQNNGV. The CDR3 runs 14 residues. V gave up 2 bases and J gave up 2 bases, with 6 bases separating them. The chain's CDR3 is CASSLKVNTGELFF. CDR3 sequence (DNA): TGTGCCAGCAGCTTAAAGGTTAACACCGGGGAGCTGTTTTTT.

The V gene is TRBV5-8, the J gene TRBJ2-3; D remains unclear. V was pared by 0 bases and J by 4 bases, with 3 bases between. The CDR3 spans 12 residues. Germline CDR1 SGHTS, CDR2 YDEGEE. The CDR3 DNA follows: TGTGCCAGCAGCTTGGCAGCAGATACGCAGTATTTT. It codes for CASSLAADTQYF.

The CDR3 protein is CASYPGTGGGTEAFF. The CDR3 nucleotides are TGTGCCAGCTACCCCGGGACAGGGGGCGGTACTGAAGCTTTCTTT. The genes are TRBV27 and TRBJ1-1; TRBD1 matches 12 bases. Losses at the gene ends were 8 bases for V and 5 bases for J; bases not matched to a gene: 9. Germline loops: CDR1 MNHEY, CDR2 SMNVEV (reference sequence). This CDR3 region has 15 residues.

The rearrangement uses TRBV6-1 and TRBJ2-6; D unresolved. V was shortened by 4 bases and J by 1 base, with 8 bases between the two germline ends. Germline V gene sequence: CDR1 MNHNS, CDR2 SASEGT. The CDR3 length is 15 residues. CDR3: CASSVMGSGANVLTF. DNA for the CDR3: TGTGCCAGCAGTGTAATGGGTTCTGGGGCCAACGTCCTGACTTTC.

The chain has TRBV28 and TRBJ2-7; TRBD1 aligns across 8 bases. The CDR3 has 16 residues. The germline V gene encodes CDR1 MDHEN and CDR2 SYDVKM. The V segment lost 5 bases and the J segment 2 bases; nucleotides outside the gene matches: 11. The CDR3 coding sequence is TGTGCCAGCAGTCGGGAGACAGGGGCAATAACCTACGAGCAGTACTTC. It yields the protein CASSRETGAITYEQYF.

V usage is TRBV4-2 and J usage is TRBJ1-3, with unresolved D. CDR1 is LGHNA and CDR2 is YNFKEQ in the germline V gene. The CDR3 runs to 13 residues. V dropped 4 bases and J dropped 2 bases, with 6 bases sitting between them. CDR3 in DNA: TGTGCCAGCAGCCTCGACCCTGGAAACACCATATATTTT. Protein: CASSLDPGNTIYF.

The rearrangement joins TRBV27 to TRBJ1-1, with a tentative D call TRBD1 (6 bases). Germline V lookup: CDR1 MNHEY, CDR2 SMNVEV (reference sequence). V lost 3 bases, J lost 8 bases, and 10 bases lay in between. The CDR3 is 12 amino acids. The CDR3 DNA reads as TGTGCCAGCAGTTTTGTAGGGGGGGAAGCTTTCTTT. Protein product: CASSFVGGEAFF.

The chain links TRBV10-3 to TRBJ1-2; TRBD1 matches 8 bases. Per the germline V gene, CDR1 is ENHRY and CDR2 is SYGVKD. V lost 10 bases and J lost 6; bases outside the gene matches: 10. This CDR3 is built from 13 residues. Here the CDR3 reads CAKRETGDDGYTF. CDR3 DNA: TGTGCCAAACGGGAGACAGGGGACGATGGCTACACCTTC.

This clone was recorded at least ten times. J is TRBJ1-2 and V is TRBV5-4; D not resolved. Between the trimmed V and J ends, which lost 5 bases and 10 bases, there was a span of 15 bases. The CDR3 extends over 12 amino acids. Germline CDR1 and CDR2: SGHNT and YYREEE (reference sequence). The CDR3 region is CASRGLGVDYTF. The CDR3 DNA follows: TGTGCCAGCAGGGGTCTGGGAGTGGACTACACCTTC. Filled out from reference TRBV5-4 and TRBJ1-2, the complete variable domain reads ETGVTQSPTHLIKTRGQQVTLRCSSQSGHNTVSWYQQALGQGPQFIFQYYREEENGRGNFPPRFSGLQFPNYSSELNVNALELDDSALYLCASRGLGVDYTFGSGTRLTVV.

This clone was observed a few times. The V and J genes are TRBV7-3 and TRBJ2-1; the D gene is possibly TRBD2 (6 bases). The germline CDR1 and CDR2 sequences are SGHTA and FQGTGA. Trimming cost V 5 bases and J 8 bases, with 13 bases left between them. This CDR3 has 13 residues. CDR3 amino acids: CASSVQTSDEQFF. The CDR3 coding sequence is TGTGCCAGCAGCGTCCAGACTAGTGATGAGCAGTTCTTC.